The clone carrying this T cell receptor (beta chain) occurred a few times. Time point given: blood at routine non-recurrence follow-up after resection. The sequenced material consisted of unsorted whole RNA from tumor, nontumor lung or frozen PBMC. The data stem from a study of spatial heterogeneity in lung cancer. On each TCR cDNA molecule, a unique molecular identifier was present. TCRdb passed the 5' RACE reads through MiXCR, listing each CDR3 protein once. The data contain fewer than 50,000 distinct CDR3 sequences, over 9.5% of them seen just once; the ten biggest clones take up roughly 18%. In germline, CDR1 is MGHDK, CDR2 SYGVNS. The CDR3 length is 13 residues. V dropped 3 bases and J dropped 2 bases, with 7 bases sitting between them.

The rearrangement joins TRBV25-1 to TRBJ1-2; no clear D gene. The sample consisted of PBMCs, taken at follow-up. This TCR was sampled from a female donor with early-stage non-small cell lung cancer. CDR3 loop: CASSDYSNYGYTF. The CDR3, as DNA: TGTGCCAGCAGTGATTACTCCAACTATGGCTACACCTTC.